This T cell receptor beta chain was identified in a study of regulatory T cells in long-lasting Graves disease. Points from the study as a whole: Persistent Graves' disease cases displayed lower TCR diversity than newly diagnosed ones. Tissue studied was limited to peripheral blood, excluding thyroid tissue.

Libraries of TCR beta came from iRepertoire HTBI primers plus Arm-PCR of CDR3 regions. TCRdb reanalysed the multiplex PCR reads using MiXCR and keeps one entry per CDR3 protein. Found here are about 430,000 distinct CDR3 sequences, 20% to 25% of them singletons; the top ten hold approximately 15%. The sample's time point: persistent/refractory GD, antithyroid drugs over 5 years with positive TRAb. PBMC RNA served as the TCR library source. Trimming left V 4 bases short and J 0 bases short, with 7 bases between. CDR3 length: 14 amino acids. Per germline, CDR1 MNHEY and CDR2 SVGEGT. As concerns this clonotype: Antigen: not known.

The chain employs TRBV6-2 or TRBV6-3 and TRBJ2-1; TRBD1 is a possible D gene (6 bases). The receptor was derived from a female donor with Graves disease. The sequencing used peripheral blood mononuclear cells (PBMCs), collected when the disease was refractory, from a patient treated with antithyroid drugs. CDR3 coding DNA: TGTGCCAGCAGTTCGGACAGCTCCTACAATGAGCAGTTCTTC. This gives the protein CASSSDSSYNEQFF.